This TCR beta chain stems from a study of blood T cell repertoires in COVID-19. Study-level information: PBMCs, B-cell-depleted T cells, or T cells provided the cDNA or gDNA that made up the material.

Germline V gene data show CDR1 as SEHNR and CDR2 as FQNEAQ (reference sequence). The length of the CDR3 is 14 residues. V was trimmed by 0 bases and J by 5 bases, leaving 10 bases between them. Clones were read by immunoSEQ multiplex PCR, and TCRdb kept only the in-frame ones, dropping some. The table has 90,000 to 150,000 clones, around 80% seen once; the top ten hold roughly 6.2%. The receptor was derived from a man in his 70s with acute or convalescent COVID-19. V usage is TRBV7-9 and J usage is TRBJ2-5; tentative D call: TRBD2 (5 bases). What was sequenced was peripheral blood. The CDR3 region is CASSLAGSSETQYF. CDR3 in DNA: TGTGCCAGCAGCTTAGCTGGGAGTAGTGAGACCCAGTACTTC.